This TCR beta chain derives from a study of identical twins listed by TCRdb under 2016. Regarding the study in general: TCR alpha and beta repertoires from monozygotic twins, unrelated adults of various ages and cord blood were deep-sequenced to test whether fetal clonotypes persist. To rule out contamination, replicate twin experiments were performed at different times with different library preparation protocols. The paper as a whole reports these results and caveats: Abundant cord blood beta clonotypes had fewer insertions, young adult naive repertoires showed a similar but weaker trend, and memory repertoires showed no such trend. Because the same donors could not be followed over many years, the conclusions relied on cross-sectional statistical analysis. Compared with coincidental sharing between unrelated individuals, out-of-frame TCR alpha sequences shared between twins showed an excess of sequences with low generation probability. A weaker excess of twin sharing was found in beta out-of-frame sequences because the signal-to-noise ratio was lowered by fewer shared sequences. Zero-insertion analyses could be partly confounded by invariant T cells such as MAIT and iNKT, though diverse VJ usage argued against such confounding for most clonotypes. Out-of-frame TCR alpha sharing in monozygotic twins was systematically underestimated by recombination models, whereas sharing between unrelated individuals was in agreement with the recombination models.

Note on this clonotype: Its antigen is still unknown. No per-base quality is available; no much larger clone lies one base away.

Every donor in the study was a healthy Caucasian. The twin cohort consisted of three pairs of female monozygotic twins, all aged 18 to 29 years. CD4+ and CD8+ T cell populations were isolated with positive isolation kits from Invitrogen. From cysteine to phenylalanine, the CDR3 is 17 amino acids long. Only the CDR3 region is kept as DNA, spanning 51 bases read in frame from base 1. CDR1 is given as MNHEY and CDR2 as SMNVEV, both from the germline V gene (reference sequence). Germline trimming amounts to 5 bases on V and 0 bases on J, with 7 as the count of junction bases outside the gene matches. The library was generated by 5' RACE. Sequencing instrument: Illumina HiSeq 2000. A universal primer binding site was added through template switching, and the final cDNA carried a unique molecular identifier so that TCR cDNA molecules could be counted accurately. Specific primers in the conserved constant-segment region were used to synthesize first-strand cDNA for the TCR alpha and beta chains. To control for contamination, each cDNA library was double barcoded with a SMART-Mk sample barcode plus Illumina barcodes. Two successive PCR steps introduced TruSeq adapter sequences along with Illumina sample barcodes. The TCR alpha and beta cDNA libraries were sequenced on the Illumina HiSeq platform using custom primers. From the authors' description of their analysis: MiGEC processed the raw reads to extract unique molecular identifiers, while MiXCR was used to determine the CDR3 positions. Recombination models were inferred per individual with the repgenHMM and IGoR tools using an EM algorithm. The tcR package in R was used for shared clonotype analysis, with sharing normalized by the product of cloneset sizes. To study raw recombination without the effects of thymic and clonal selection, out-of-frame nonproductive sequences were analyzed. The public reads were reprocessed in TCRdb via fastp at Q25 and MiXCR, keeping in-frame beta chains. CDR3 protein sequences are deduplicated, and each keeps its most common genes and DNA. These V and J calls originate from TCRdb's pipeline instead of the authors' own analysis. The table for this sample lists some 570,000 distinct CDR3 sequences; approximately 20% of them were counted only once. The leading ten clones occupy about 0.5% of the sample.

This sample also belongs to another study, concerning yellow fever vaccine responses in identical twins. Per that second paper: According to the authors, in identical twins the way T cells responded to vaccination appeared partly convergent and partly personalized. In identical twins, the study followed T cell clones that responded to the vaccine with precision.

Sequences were obtained from CD4+ T cells sorted from blood. The chain couples TRBV27 to TRBJ2-3; a stretch of 11 junction bases matches TRBD2. The sequence derives from a woman aged 18-30 years in good health. The CDR3 reads as follows: CASSRLAGGPSTDTQYF. The DNA sequence follows: TGTGCCAGCAGTAGGCTAGCGGGAGGACCTAGCACAGATACGCAGTATTTT.